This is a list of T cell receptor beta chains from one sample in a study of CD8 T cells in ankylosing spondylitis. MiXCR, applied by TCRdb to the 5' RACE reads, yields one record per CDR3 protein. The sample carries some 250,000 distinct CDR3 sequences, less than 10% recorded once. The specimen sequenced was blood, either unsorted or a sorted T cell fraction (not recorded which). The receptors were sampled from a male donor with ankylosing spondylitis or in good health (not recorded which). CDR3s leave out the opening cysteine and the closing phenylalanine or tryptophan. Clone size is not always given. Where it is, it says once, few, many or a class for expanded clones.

ASSVRQGANTEAF TRBJ1-1 TRBV5-1 many
ASSPINPGGLTDTQY TRBJ2-3 TRBV4-2 .
ASSYYGELF TRBJ2-2 TRBV6-2/TRBV6-3 many
ASKVGLAGTDTQY TRBJ2-3 TRBV28 many
ASSYSRGTLEAF TRBJ1-1 TRBV6-2/TRBV6-3 .
ASRIASGELF TRBJ2-2 TRBV12-3/TRBV12-4 many
ASSVGPPGETQY TRBJ2-5 TRBV9 many
SARSGGGNTEAF TRBJ1-1 TRBV20-1 many
ASRLRGGFSTDTQY TRBJ2-3 TRBV7-9 .
ASSLPTQGTEAF TRBJ1-1 TRBV7-2 many
ASSLPENIQY TRBJ2-4 TRBV5-1 many
AWSILSGNTRY TRBJ1-3 TRBV30 .
ATRKAGDYNEQF TRBJ2-1 TRBV15 many
ASAETANTGELF TRBJ2-2 TRBV5-1 many
ASSRGLAYTDTQY TRBJ2-3 TRBV7-7 many
ASSQGGTGYGYT TRBJ1-2 TRBV3-1 many
ASSPGAPGELF TRBJ2-2 TRBV7-3 many
ASSQEGLASIVYY TRBJ2-1 TRBV3-1 many
ASSLTVRGNQPQH TRBJ1-5 TRBV5-5 many
ASSPLRAGNTIY TRBJ1-3 TRBV12-3/TRBV12-4 many
ASSDTIHNEQF TRBJ2-1 TRBV5-1 .
ASTLLGQGDTEAF TRBJ1-1 TRBV5-1 many